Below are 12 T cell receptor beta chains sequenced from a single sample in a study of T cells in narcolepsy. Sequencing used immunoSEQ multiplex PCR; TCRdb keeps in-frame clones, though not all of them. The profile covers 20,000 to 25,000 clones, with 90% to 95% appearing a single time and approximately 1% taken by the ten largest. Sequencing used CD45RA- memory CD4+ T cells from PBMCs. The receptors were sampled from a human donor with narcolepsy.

CDR3 protein: CASSLVGQAYGYTF. DNA for the CDR3: TGTGCCAGCAGCTTAGTCGGACAGGCCTATGGCTACACCTTC. The rearrangement links TRBV7-9 to TRBJ1-2; the match to TRBD1 covers 7 bases. The CDR3 runs to 14 residues. CDR1 and CDR2 from the germline V gene are SEHNR and FQNEAQ (reference sequence). V shed 1 base and J 4 bases; nucleotides not matched to a gene: 3.

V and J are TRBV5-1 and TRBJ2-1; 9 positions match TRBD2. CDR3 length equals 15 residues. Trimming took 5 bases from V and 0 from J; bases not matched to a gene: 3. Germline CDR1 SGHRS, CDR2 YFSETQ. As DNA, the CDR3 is TGCGCCAGCAGGAAAGCGGGAGGCTCCTACAATGAGCAGTTCTTC. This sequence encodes CASRKAGGSYNEQFF.

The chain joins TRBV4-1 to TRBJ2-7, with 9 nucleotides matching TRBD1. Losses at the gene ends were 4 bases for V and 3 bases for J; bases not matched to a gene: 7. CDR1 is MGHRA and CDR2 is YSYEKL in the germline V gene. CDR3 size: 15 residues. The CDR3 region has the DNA TGCGCCAGCAGCCGCCTCGGACAGGGGATCTACGAGCAGTACTTC. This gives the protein CASSRLGQGIYEQYF.

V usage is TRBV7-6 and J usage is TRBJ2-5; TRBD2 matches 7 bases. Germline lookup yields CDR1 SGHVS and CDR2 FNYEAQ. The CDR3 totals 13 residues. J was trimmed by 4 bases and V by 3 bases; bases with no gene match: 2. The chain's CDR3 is CASSLSGGETQYF. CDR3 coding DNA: TGTGCCAGCAGCTTGTCGGGAGGAGAGACCCAGTACTTC. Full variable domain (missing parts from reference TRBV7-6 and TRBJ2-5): GAGVSQSPRYKVTKRGQDVALRCDPISGHVSLYWYRQALGQGPEFLTYFNYEAQQDKSGLPNDRFSAERPEGSISTLTIQRTEQRDSAMYRCASSLSGGETQYFGPGTRLLVL.

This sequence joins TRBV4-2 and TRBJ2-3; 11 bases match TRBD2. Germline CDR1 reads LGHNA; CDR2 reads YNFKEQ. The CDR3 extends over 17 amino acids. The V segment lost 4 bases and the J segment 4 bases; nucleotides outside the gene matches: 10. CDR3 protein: CASSPIPSGRLSDTQYF. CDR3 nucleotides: TGTGCCAGCAGCCCGATACCTAGCGGGAGGTTGTCAGATACGCAGTATTTT.

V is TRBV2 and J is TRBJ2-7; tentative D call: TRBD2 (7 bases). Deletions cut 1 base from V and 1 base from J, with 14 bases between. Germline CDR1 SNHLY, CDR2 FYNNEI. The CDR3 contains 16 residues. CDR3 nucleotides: TGTGCCAGCAGTGAAGGAAGGGGGGGAGGGTCCTACGAGCAGTACTTC. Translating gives CASSEGRGGGSYEQYF.

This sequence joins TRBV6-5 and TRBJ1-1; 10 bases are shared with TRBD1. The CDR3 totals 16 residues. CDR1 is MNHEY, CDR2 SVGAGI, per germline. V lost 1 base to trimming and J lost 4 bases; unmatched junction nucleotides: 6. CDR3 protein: CASSYYRQGAGTEAFF. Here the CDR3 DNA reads TGTGCCAGCAGTTACTACCGACAGGGGGCTGGCACTGAAGCTTTCTTT.

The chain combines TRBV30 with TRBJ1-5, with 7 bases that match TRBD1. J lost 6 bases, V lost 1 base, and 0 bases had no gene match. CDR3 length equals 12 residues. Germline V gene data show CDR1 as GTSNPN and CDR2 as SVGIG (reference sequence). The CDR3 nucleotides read TGTGCCTGGAGTGACAGGGGTCAGCCCCAGCATTTT. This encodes CAWSDRGQPQHF.

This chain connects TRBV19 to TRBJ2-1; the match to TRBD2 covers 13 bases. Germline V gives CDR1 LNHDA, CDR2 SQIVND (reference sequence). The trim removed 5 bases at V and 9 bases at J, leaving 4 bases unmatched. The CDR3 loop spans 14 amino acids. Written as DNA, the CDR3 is TGTGCCAGTAGTCAACTAGCGGGAGGGGGTGAGCAGTTCTTC. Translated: CASSQLAGGGEQFF.

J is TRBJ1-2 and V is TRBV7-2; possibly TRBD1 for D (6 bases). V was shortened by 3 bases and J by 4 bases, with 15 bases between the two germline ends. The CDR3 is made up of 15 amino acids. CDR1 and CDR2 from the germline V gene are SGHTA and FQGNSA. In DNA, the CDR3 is TGTGCCAGCAGCTTTGATCATTCAGGGGTCTATGGCTACACCTTC. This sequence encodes CASSFDHSGVYGYTF.

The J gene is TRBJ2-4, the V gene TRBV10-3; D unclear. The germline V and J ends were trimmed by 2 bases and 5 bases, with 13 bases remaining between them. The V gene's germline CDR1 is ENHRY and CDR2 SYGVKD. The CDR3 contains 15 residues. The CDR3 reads CAISEKGLRENIQYF. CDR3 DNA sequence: TGTGCCATCAGTGAGAAGGGCCTCCGGGAAAACATTCAGTACTTC.

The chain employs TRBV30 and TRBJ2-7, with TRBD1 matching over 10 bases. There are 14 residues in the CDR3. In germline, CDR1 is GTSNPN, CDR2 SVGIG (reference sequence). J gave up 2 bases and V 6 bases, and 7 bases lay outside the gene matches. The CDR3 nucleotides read TGTGCCTGTCGACCCGGGACAGGGGCCTACGAGCAGTACTTC. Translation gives CACRPGTGAYEQYF. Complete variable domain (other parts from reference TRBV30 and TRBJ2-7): SQTIHQWPATLVQPVGSPLSLECTVEGTSNPNLYWYRQAAGRGLQLLFYSVGIGQISSEVPQNLSASRPQDRQFILSSKKLLLSDSGFYLCACRPGTGAYEQYFGPGTRLTVT.